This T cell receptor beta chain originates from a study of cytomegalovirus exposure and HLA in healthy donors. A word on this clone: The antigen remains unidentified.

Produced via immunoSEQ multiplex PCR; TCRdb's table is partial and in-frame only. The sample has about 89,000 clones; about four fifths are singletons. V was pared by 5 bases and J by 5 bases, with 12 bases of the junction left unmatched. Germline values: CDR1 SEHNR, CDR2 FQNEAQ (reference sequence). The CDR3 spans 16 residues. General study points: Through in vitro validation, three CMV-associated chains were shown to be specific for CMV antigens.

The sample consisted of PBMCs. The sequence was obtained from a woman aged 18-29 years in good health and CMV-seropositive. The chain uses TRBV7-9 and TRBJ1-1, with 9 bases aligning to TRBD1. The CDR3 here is CASSTRQGGPRTEAFF. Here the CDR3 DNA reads TGTGCCAGCAGCACAAGACAGGGGGGTCCTCGGACTGAAGCTTTCTTT.